This TCR beta chain was obtained from a study of cytomegalovirus exposure and HLA in healthy donors. 13 Jbeta primers and 60 Vbeta primers were used for the PCR. Sequencing was performed with immunoSEQ multiplex PCR; in TCRdb, only in-frame clones are kept and a portion is missing. The sample includes 150,000 to 200,000 clones, over 70% of them seen just once. Germline V gene sequence: CDR1 SGDLS, CDR2 YYNGEE. The ends were cut back, 4 bases at V and 0 bases at J, with 8 bases in the middle. The CDR3 has 14 residues. This sequence originates from a male donor in good health and CMV-seronegative. The specimen was PBMCs. The chain has TRBV9 and TRBJ2-1; a weak D match, TRBD2 (6 bases). The CDR3 region is CASSRTNSYNEQFF. CDR3 sequence (DNA): TGTGCCAGCAGCCGGACTAACTCCTACAATGAGCAGTTCTTC.